The source of this TCR beta chain is a study of T cell responses to AZD1222 COVID-19 vaccine. The CDR3 is 14 amino acids. V trimming: 0 bases; J trimming: 5 bases; junction bases outside the gene matches: 4. The germline V gene encodes CDR1 SGHNT and CDR2 YYREEE (reference sequence). Study conclusions and caveats: Spike-wide coverage was observed for vaccine-associated CD4 TCRs, with dominant responses at 160-218 and 743-854.

Comment on this clone: The antigen remains unidentified.

Generated by immunoSEQ multiplex PCR, the TCRdb table keeps only in-frame clones and is missing some. The sample contains about 120,000 clones, nearly 90% of which appear only once. The TCR sequence derives from an adult in good health. Sequencing used peripheral blood, obtained on day 0 of AZD1222 vaccination. The gene calls are TRBV5-4 and TRBJ2-7, with 8 bases matching TRBD1. The CDR3 protein is CASSLVGQGHEQYF. CDR3 coding DNA: TGTGCCAGCAGCTTGGTTGGACAGGGCCACGAGCAGTACTTC.